The rows below give T cell receptor beta chains drawn from one sample of a study of CD4+ T cells in melanoma. TCRdb's table, derived via immunoSEQ multiplex PCR, lists solely in-frame clones and lacks some. The data hold approximately 9,900 clones, with approximately 68% observed a single time. Sequencing input: cells from a culture (not recorded whether cultured in vitro). These receptors came from a human donor with melanoma. Both conserved end residues are part of each CDR3. The D gene is left open where the match is weak. The size field is filled for only some rows; it gives once, few, many or a size class.

J,length,D,size,V,DNA,CDR3
TRBJ2-5,13,.,.,TRBV6-1,TGTGCCAGCAGTGTACCCCAGGGCTCCACCCAGTACTTC,CASSVPQGSTQYF
TRBJ2-3,14,TRBD1,.,TRBV5-1,TGCGCCAGCAGCTTGGGGACAGGGAGCGATACGCAGTATTTT,CASSLGTGSDTQYF
TRBJ2-5,13,.,.,TRBV11-3,TGTGCCAGCAGCCTGGGGGAACAAGAGACCCAGTACTTC,CASSLGEQETQYF
TRBJ1-1,13,.,.,TRBV6-4,TGTGCCAGCAGACCGGGACCATATTCTCTAGCTTTCTTT,CASRPGPYSLAFF
TRBJ2-7,15,TRBD2,few,TRBV5-8,TGTGCCAGCAGTCGAGGACTAGCGGGGGGCTACGAGCAGTACTTC,CASSRGLAGGYEQYF
TRBJ2-7,15,TRBD1,.,TRBV6-5,TGTGCCAGCAGTAATCCGGGACAGGGGCTTGTAAAGCAGTACTTC,CASSNPGQGLVKQYF
TRBJ1-5,13,.,.,TRBV30,TGTGCCTTAGGGACTTTTGGGGGGTTACCCCAGCATTTT,CALGTFGGLPQHF
TRBJ1-1,15,TRBD1,few,TRBV2,TGTGCCAGCAGTCAACAGGGGGCCAGGAGCACTGAAGCTTTCTTT,CASSQQGARSTEAFF
TRBJ2-7,15,.,few,TRBV4-1,TGCGCCAGCAGCCAAGTCGGGACGGGATTGAGGGAGCAGTACTTC,CASSQVGTGLREQYF
TRBJ1-1,14,.,once,TRBV5-1,TGCGCCAGCAGCGTGTATACAGGGAACACTGAAGCTTTCTTT,CASSVYTGNTEAFF
TRBJ1-2,12,.,.,TRBV9,TGTGCCAGCAGCTCCTACGACTATGGCTACACCTTC,CASSSYDYGYTF
TRBJ2-2,13,TRBD1,.,TRBV7-2,TGTGCCAGCAGCCGGACAGGGACCGGGGAGCTGTTTTTT,CASSRTGTGELFF
TRBJ2-7,15,TRBD1,.,TRBV7-2,TGTGCCAGCAGCTTGGAGAGGGACAGAGCTCGCGAGCAGTACTTC,CASSLERDRAREQYF
TRBJ2-7,15,.,.,TRBV7-9,TGTGCCAGCAGCTTAGCGCAACCAGGGGGGTACGAGCAGTACTTC,CASSLAQPGGYEQYF
TRBJ2-7,14,.,.,TRBV7-2,TGTGCCAGCAGCCCACGCGGGTACCTTGGAGAGCAGTACTTC,CASSPRGYLGEQYF
TRBJ2-2,16,.,.,TRBV18,TGTGCCAGCTCGGGCTTGAGTGGGATAAACACCGGGGAGCTGTTTTTT,CASSGLSGINTGELFF
TRBJ2-3,16,TRBD2,.,TRBV7-3,TGTGCCAGCAGCTCCCGGGGTAGCGGGGGGGGATATACGCAGTATTTT,CASSSRGSGGGYTQYF
TRBJ2-4,18,.,.,TRBV1,TGCACCAGCAGCCAACCTCGCCAGGGTCTAGCGGGGGGCCGCATTCAGTACTTC,CTSSQPRQGLAGGRIQYF
TRBJ2-2,19,TRBD2,few,TRBV9,TGTGCCAGCAGCGTAAAAAGAGCGGGAGCGGGGGGGCTTACCGGGGAGCTGTTTTTT,CASSVKRAGAGGLTGELFF
TRBJ2-3,16,TRBD1,.,TRBV7-2,TGTGCCAGCAGCTTAGTCCCCAGGGGGACCACAGATACGCAGTATTTT,CASSLVPRGTTDTQYF
TRBJ2-5,15,.,.,TRBV5-4,TGTGCCAGCAGCTTGGAGGTGGGGTACCAAGAGACCCAGTACTTC,CASSLEVGYQETQYF
TRBJ1-5,14,.,few,TRBV19,TGTGCCAGTAGTAGACAGCCCGAAAATCAGCCCCAGCATTTT,CASSRQPENQPQHF
TRBJ2-2,15,TRBD2,.,TRBV7-8,TGTGCCAGCAGCTTAGGCTCGGGGGGCACCGGGGAGCTGTTTTTT,CASSLGSGGTGELFF
TRBJ1-2,12,TRBD1,few,TRBV2,TGTGCCAGCAGAATCGACAGGGACGGCTACACCTTC,CASRIDRDGYTF
TRBJ1-2,13,.,.,TRBV6-1,TGTGCCAGCAGTTTGGGGGACCGGTATGGCTACACCTTC,CASSLGDRYGYTF
TRBJ2-1,14,TRBD2,.,TRBV7-3,TGTGCCAGCAGCTTCGCCCCGACTAGCGGCGAGCAGTTCTTC,CASSFAPTSGEQFF
TRBJ1-1,15,TRBD1,.,TRBV6-1,TGTGCCAGCCTCTCGGGACAGACCATGAACACTGAAGCTTTCTTT,CASLSGQTMNTEAFF
TRBJ1-1,16,TRBD1,.,TRBV2,TGTGCCAGCAGTCAGGTGGGACAGGGTTGGGACACTGAAGCTTTCTTT,CASSQVGQGWDTEAFF
TRBJ1-1,14,.,.,TRBV7-8,TGTGCCAGCAGCTTACAGGGAGGTGACACTGAAGCTTTCTTT,CASSLQGGDTEAFF
TRBJ1-3,16,.,once,TRBV10-3,TGTGCCATCAGTGCGCATAACCTGAACTCTGGAAACACCATATATTTT,CAISAHNLNSGNTIYF
TRBJ1-1,14,TRBD1,.,TRBV6-5,TGCGCCAGCAGTAGACAGGGGAGTGGCACTGAAGCTTTCTTT,CASSRQGSGTEAFF
TRBJ1-3,16,.,.,TRBV19,TGTGCCAGTAGTATCTCAGGGAACGACTCTGGAAACACCATATATTTT,CASSISGNDSGNTIYF
TRBJ1-1,14,.,.,TRBV4-2,TGTGCCAGCAGCCCAAAGACAGGGAACACTGAAGCTTTCTTT,CASSPKTGNTEAFF
TRBJ1-1,15,.,.,TRBV19,TGTGCCAGTACCGATGCCGGGCTCACGAACACTGAAGCTTTCTTT,CASTDAGLTNTEAFF
TRBJ2-2,13,.,.,TRBV19,TGTGCCAGTAGTCGTCGGAACACCGGGGAGCTGTTTTTT,CASSRRNTGELFF
TRBJ1-4,13,.,few,TRBV6-6,TGTGCCAGCAGCCTCGATTATAATGAAAAACTGTTTTTT,CASSLDYNEKLFF
TRBJ1-2,17,TRBD1,.,TRBV2,TGTGCCAGCAGTGAAGGGGGTGGGACAGGGACGGCCTATGGCTACACCTTC,CASSEGGGTGTAYGYTF
TRBJ2-1,15,.,.,TRBV2,TGTGCCAGCAGTGAGAGGGACTCCCCAAGGAATGAGCAGTTCTTC,CASSERDSPRNEQFF
TRBJ2-3,17,.,.,TRBV4-2,TGTGCCAGCAGCCCCGAGCCGACGGGACGAAGCACAGATACGCAGTATTTT,CASSPEPTGRSTDTQYF
TRBJ2-3,14,.,.,TRBV4-2,TGTGCCACCCGAGGCGGTTCTAGCACAGATACGCAGTATTTT,CATRGGSSTDTQYF
TRBJ1-2,14,.,.,TRBV2,TGTGCCAGCAGTGAAGCGCTTCAGGGAGGCGGCTACACCTTC,CASSEALQGGGYTF
TRBJ2-7,17,TRBD2,.,TRBV4-1,TGCGCCAGCAGCCCCAGCGGGGGGGCCCCATACTCCTACGAGCAGTACTTC,CASSPSGGAPYSYEQYF
TRBJ2-5,11,.,few,TRBV7-2,TGTGCCAGCAGCTTATGGGAGACCCAGTACTTC,CASSLWETQYF
TRBJ2-5,14,.,.,TRBV5-6,TGTGCCAGCAGCTTGTCAGGAGGGGGGGAGACCCAGTACTTC,CASSLSGGGETQYF
TRBJ2-5,12,TRBD1,.,TRBV2,TGTGCCGGGAGGGACAGGGTTTTTACCCAGTACTTC,CAGRDRVFTQYF
TRBJ2-7,13,.,.,TRBV10-3,TGTGCCATCGGGGCACCCCCGAGCTACGAGCAGTACTTC,CAIGAPPSYEQYF
TRBJ1-1,15,.,.,TRBV4-2,TGTGCCAGCAGCCCTTCCGGGCAGATTAACACTGAAGCTTTCTTT,CASSPSGQINTEAFF
TRBJ2-1,16,TRBD1,.,TRBV7-8,TGTGCCAGCAGCCCCCCCAGGGGGTCCCTCTACAATGAGCAGTTCTTC,CASSPPRGSLYNEQFF
TRBJ2-1,15,TRBD2,.,TRBV9,TGTGCCAGCAGCGTAGATAGCGGGACTTACAATGAGCAGTTCTTC,CASSVDSGTYNEQFF